This T cell receptor beta chain was recovered during a study of cytomegalovirus exposure and HLA in healthy donors. Germline lookup yields CDR1 LNHDA and CDR2 SQIVND (reference sequence). CDR3 length equals 14 residues. The ends lost 6 bases at V and 0 bases at J; junction bases unmatched: 0. Among the donors, all were healthy bone marrow donors. The PCR made use of 60 Vbeta and 13 Jbeta primers. In the source study's methods: In a later analysis, the count reached some 88 million unique TCR beta chains, with 10 million to 14 million shared. Data came from immunoSEQ multiplex PCR; TCRdb stores just in-frame clones and leaves some out. The DNA was the basis for D and trimming; V, J and clone size are from that table. The table records about 150,000 clones, about 85% of them present only once.

The sequence was obtained from a woman aged 18-35 years in good health and CMV-seronegative. V and J are TRBV19 and TRBJ1-5, with 9 bases lining up with TRBD1. Sequenced: PBMCs. CDR3 residues: CASRGQGSNQPQHF. CDR3 coding DNA: TGTGCCAGTAGGGGACAGGGTAGCAATCAGCCCCAGCATTTT.